This TCR beta chain was retrieved from a study of OX40 agonist ivuxolimab in advanced cancers. About the research overall: Prior anti-PD-1, anti-PD-L1 or anti-CTLA-4 therapy was allowed; roughly 40% had some. Study outcomes and limitations: The 0.1-3.0 mg/kg partial responders had among the lowest clonal expansion.

This clone showed up just a few times. Its specificity is unknown. Systemic immunosuppression or a history of autoimmune disease excluded patients. Baseline, cycle 4 day 1, and cycle 7 day 1 were the blood sampling points. Trimming stripped 6 bases from V and 0 bases from J, with 10 bases between. Germline loops: CDR1 SGHNT, CDR2 YENEEA. This CDR3 is built from 14 residues. TCRdb's table, derived via immunoSEQ multiplex PCR, lists solely in-frame clones and lacks some. The table lists around 82,000 clones, 85% to 90% of them singletons. The sequence was collected from an adult with an advanced solid tumor such as melanoma, head and neck, liver or kidney cancer. The material was CD4+ or CD8+ T cells sorted from blood, obtained in a trial of the OX40 agonist ivuxolimab. The gene calls are TRBV11-3 and TRBJ2-3; D perhaps matches TRBD1 (6 bases). The CDR3, as DNA: TGTGCCAGCAGTACGGGACACAGCACAGATACGCAGTATTTT. Its protein product is CASSTGHSTDTQYF.